These T cell receptor beta chains were read from a single sample in a study of blood T cell repertoires in COVID-19. The repertoire was sequenced with immunoSEQ multiplex PCR; TCRdb's copy has only in-frame clones and lacks some. The repertoire holds around 97,000 clones, approximately 80% seen once, with roughly a tenth in the top ten. Material for sequencing was peripheral blood. These receptor sequences come from a man in his sixties or seventies with acute or convalescent COVID-19. The CDR3 runs from the conserved cysteine through the conserved F or W. Fields, in order: J gene, V gene, clone size, D gene, CDR3 protein, CDR3 DNA. A D gene is named only where the DNA matches it firmly. The listing skips clone size in some rows; elsewhere it reads once, few, many or a size class.

>TRBJ1-4|TRBV18|NA|NA
CASSLSKGTNEKLFF
TGTGCCAGCTCACTTTCAAAGGGGACTAATGAAAAACTGTTTTTT
>TRBJ2-3|TRBV10-3|NA|TRBD2
CAISDPGLAGASTDTQYF
TGTGCCATCAGTGACCCGGGACTAGCGGGGGCTAGCACAGATACGCAGTATTTT
>TRBJ2-7|TRBV5-1|NA|TRBD1
CASSENRGSMNEQYF
TGCGCCAGCAGCGAAAACAGGGGATCGATGAACGAGCAGTACTTC
>TRBJ2-2|TRBV30|NA|NA
CAGRGRRTGELFF
TGTGCCGGGAGGGGGAGGCGCACCGGGGAGCTGTTTTTT
>TRBJ2-7|TRBV29-1|NA|NA
CSVEGTEQGGSYEQYF
TGCAGCGTTGAGGGTACGGAGCAGGGGGGATCCTACGAGCAGTACTTC
>TRBJ1-1|TRBV6-6|NA|NA
CASSYGGAGTEAFF
TGTGCCAGCAGTTATGGGGGCGCGGGTACTGAAGCTTTCTTT
>TRBJ1-1|TRBV6-1|once|NA
CASSEALLGGFTEAFF
TGTGCCAGCAGTGAAGCGCTTCTCGGGGGTTTCACTGAAGCTTTCTTT
>TRBJ1-1|TRBV2|NA|NA
CASLAGGFSEAFF
TGTGCCAGCCTGGCGGGGGGTTTTTCTGAAGCTTTCTTT
>TRBJ1-5|TRBV19|NA|NA
CASSGSSNQPQHF
TGTGCCAGTAGTGGGAGTAGCAATCAGCCCCAGCATTTT
>TRBJ2-7|TRBV5-5|NA|TRBD1
CASSLAPKTGTYEQYF
TGTGCCAGCAGCTTGGCCCCTAAGACAGGGACCTACGAGCAGTACTTC
>TRBJ1-3|TRBV7-9|few|TRBD1
CASSLVPTGTGNTIYF
TGTGCCAGCAGCTTAGTCCCGACAGGGACTGGAAACACCATATATTTT
>TRBJ2-5|TRBV7-3|once|TRBD1
CASSRQGAAETQYF
TGTGCCAGCAGCCGACAGGGGGCCGCTGAGACCCAGTACTTC
>TRBJ1-2|TRBV11-2|few|NA
CASSPITLRGGDNYGYTF
TGTGCCAGCAGCCCCATTACGTTGAGAGGGGGGGATAACTATGGCTACACCTTC
>TRBJ1-1|TRBV6-5|NA|NA
CASSYSSWSNTEAFF
TGTGCCAGCAGTTACTCGAGTTGGTCGAACACTGAAGCTTTCTTT
>TRBJ1-1|TRBV30|NA|NA
CAWSGASVLNTEAFF
TGTGCCTGGAGTGGGGCAAGTGTGCTGAACACTGAAGCTTTCTTT
>TRBJ1-6|TRBV25-1|NA|NA
CASRGLTPNSPLHF
TGTGCCAGCAGGGGACTGACACCTAATTCACCCCTCCACTTT
>TRBJ2-6|TRBV7-2|once|TRBD1
CASTGQSGANVLTF
TGTGCCTCAACGGGACAGTCTGGGGCCAACGTCCTGACTTTC
>TRBJ2-7|TRBV5-6|once|NA
CASSGGDSYEQYF
TGTGCCAGCAGCGGCGGGGACTCCTACGAGCAGTACTTC
>TRBJ2-1|TRBV19|NA|NA
CASSIDKTGTYNEQFF
TGTGCCAGTAGTATAGATAAGACAGGAACATACAATGAGCAGTTCTTC
>TRBJ1-1|TRBV12-3/TRBV12-4|NA|NA
CASSRTENTEAFF
TGTGCCAGCAGCCGGACAGAGAACACTGAAGCTTTCTTT
>TRBJ2-1|TRBV6-2/TRBV6-3|NA|TRBD2
CASSYGASGRAGGSYNEQFF
TGTGCCAGCAGTTACGGGGCTAGCGGGAGGGCCGGGGGCTCCTACAATGAGCAGTTCTTC
>TRBJ2-6|TRBV30|NA|NA
CAWNRGANVLTF
TGTGCCTGGAATCGTGGGGCCAACGTCCTGACTTTC
>TRBJ2-2|TRBV25-1|many|NA
CASSVNLGDFSTGELFF
TGTGCCAGCAGTGTCAATCTGGGGGACTTCTCCACCGGGGAGCTGTTTTTT
>TRBJ2-3|TRBV29-1|NA|NA
CSVGVLAGDTQYF
TGCAGCGTTGGTGTGCTAGCCGGAGATACGCAGTATTTT
>TRBJ1-1|TRBV3-1/TRBV3-2|NA|NA
CASSQGGHNTEAFF
TGTGCCAGCAGCCAGGGAGGACACAACACTGAAGCTTTCTTT
>TRBJ1-3|TRBV4-1|NA|NA
CASSQIPSPGGNTIYF
TGCGCCAGCAGCCAAATCCCTTCGCCAGGAGGAAACACCATATATTTT
>TRBJ2-2|TRBV6-5|NA|NA
CASSVTYTGELFF
TGTGCCAGCTCGGTTACTTACACCGGGGAGCTGTTTTTT
>TRBJ2-6|TRBV15|NA|NA
CATGGRGTSGANVLTF
TGTGCCACCGGGGGCAGAGGAACGTCTGGGGCCAACGTCCTGACTTTC